These 22 T cell receptor beta chains share one sample of origin, sequenced in a study of cytomegalovirus exposure and HLA in healthy donors (dated by TCRdb to 2017 to 2019). Library preparation was by the immunoSEQ multiplex PCR assay. TCRdb mirrors the immuneACCESS table, restricted to in-frame sequences. Some clones are absent from its copies; in checked studies, under half trace to an unresolved V gene, and the reason for the others is unknown. The sample includes about 130,000 clones, with approximately 90% observed a single time. The top ten constitute roughly 6.4% of the sample. Input material: PBMCs. Every receptor here comes from a woman aged 30 to 39 in good health and CMV-seropositive.

The chain carries TRBV2 and TRBJ2-1, with 12 bases that match TRBD2. The CDR3 is 17 amino acids. CDR1 is SNHLY and CDR2 is FYNNEI in the germline V gene. V was clipped by 7 bases and J by 9 bases; unmatched bases: 16. CDR3 protein: CASTPERFGLAGSEQFF. Written as DNA, the CDR3 is TGTGCCAGCACCCCTGAACGTTTCGGACTAGCGGGAAGTGAGCAGTTCTTC.

The CDR3 here is CASSSFRTSGRGLGETQYF. The CDR3 coding sequence is TGTGCCAGCAGCTCCTTCCGGACTAGCGGGAGGGGATTGGGAGAGACCCAGTACTTC. The chain carries TRBV5-6 and TRBJ2-5; the match to TRBD2 covers 15 bases. The CDR3 covers 19 residues. Germline V gene lookup returns CDR1 SGHDT and CDR2 YYEEEE. V dropped 3 bases and J dropped 4; count of bases not matched to a gene: 13.

This clone was recorded many times. The gene calls are TRBV28 and TRBJ1-1; TRBD1 might be the D (6 bases). The CDR3 runs to 13 residues. Germline lookup yields CDR1 MDHEN and CDR2 SYDVKM. Trimming stripped 6 bases from V and 3 bases from J, with 11 bases between. The DNA of the CDR3 is TGTGCCAGCAGGTGGACAGAAGACACTGAAGCTTTCTTT. This gives the protein CASRWTEDTEAFF.

The gene calls are TRBV5-6 and TRBJ1-1; D might be TRBD1 (5 bases). Trimming took off 4 bases at V and 1 base at J, with 14 bases between the two ends. CDR1 is SGHDT, CDR2 YYEEEE, per germline. This CDR3 comprises 15 residues. This chain's CDR3 is CASSGAGRWNTEAFF. The CDR3 nucleotides are TGTGCCAGCAGCGGTGCGGGACGGTGGAACACTGAAGCTTTCTTT.

CDR3 residues: CASSLGQGRTGYTF. Here the CDR3 DNA reads TGTGCCAGCAGCTTAGGCCAGGGAAGAACGGGCTACACCTTC. The chain is built from TRBV7-6 and TRBJ1-2; TRBD1 might be the D (5 bases). The CDR3 has 14 residues. Per germline, CDR1 SGHVS and CDR2 FNYEAQ. V was pared by 1 base and J by 8 bases, with 14 bases between.

The CDR3 DNA is TGCGCCAGCAGCTTGGACGGGGGGCTCTACACTGAAGCTTTCTTT. Residues: CASSLDGGLYTEAFF. The rearrangement joins TRBV5-1 to TRBJ1-1, with D perhaps TRBD1 (6 bases). This CDR3 comprises 15 residues. Trimming took off 0 bases at V and 3 bases at J, with 12 bases between the two ends. Germline CDR1 is SGHRS and CDR2 is YFSETQ.

This clone was observed a handful of times. J is TRBJ1-6 and V is TRBV19; D perhaps matches TRBD1 (5 bases). This CDR3 region has 13 residues. Germline V lookup: CDR1 LNHDA, CDR2 SQIVND (reference sequence). V was shortened by 9 bases and J by 5 bases, with 11 bases between the two germline ends. DNA of the CDR3: TGTGCCAGCACGGGACTCAATAATTCACCCCTCCACTTT. This codes for CASTGLNNSPLHF. The full variable domain, its missing parts supplied by reference TRBV19 and TRBJ1-6, is DGGITQSPKYLFRKEGQNVTLSCEQNLNHDAMYWYRQDPGQGLRLIYYSQIVNDFQKGDIAEGYSVSREKKESFPLTVTSAQKNPTAFYLCASTGLNNSPLHFGNGTRLTVT.

J is TRBJ2-7 and V is TRBV28; TRBD2 is a possible D gene (5 bases). Between the trimmed V and J ends, which lost 10 bases and 0 bases, there was a span of 22 bases. Germline CDR1 MDHEN, CDR2 SYDVKM. The CDR3 is 16 amino acids. CDR3 sequence reads: CAIPRWSGISSYEQYF. For the CDR3, the DNA is TGTGCCATTCCTCGTTGGTCCGGGATCAGCTCCTACGAGCAGTACTTC.

The chain is built from TRBV4-1 and TRBJ2-1; 9 bases are a match to TRBD2. The V and J ends lost 3 bases and 1 base, in that order; junction bases with no gene match: 7. The CDR3 runs to 17 residues. CDR1 MGHRA and CDR2 YSYEKL come from the germline V gene. The CDR3 protein is CASSHTASGVSYNEQFF. CDR3 nucleotide sequence: TGCGCCAGCAGCCACACGGCTAGCGGGGTGTCCTACAATGAGCAGTTCTTC.

The rearrangement joins TRBV5-1 to TRBJ2-5; TRBD1 matches at 7 bases. Germline V gene sequence: CDR1 SGHRS, CDR2 YFSETQ. This CDR3 region has 16 residues. V lost 3 bases, J lost 5 bases, and 13 bases stayed unmatched. CDR3 amino acids: CASSSYDRGPRETQYF. DNA for the CDR3: TGCGCCAGCAGCTCCTATGATAGGGGGCCGCGGGAGACCCAGTACTTC. Supplemented by reference TRBV5-1 and TRBJ2-5, the full variable domain reads KAGVTQTPRYLIKTRGQQVTLSCSPISGHRSVSWYQQTPGQGLQFLFEYFSETQRNKGNFPGRFSGRQFSNSRSEMNVSTLELGDSALYLCASSSYDRGPRETQYFGPGTRLLVL.

The V gene is TRBV18, the J gene TRBJ2-3, with D unclear. The V gene lost 0 bases and the J gene lost 2 bases, with 3 bases spanning the gap. CDR1 KGHSH and CDR2 LQKENI come from the germline V gene. CDR3 length: 13 amino acids. CDR3: CASSPPHTDTQYF. CDR3 nucleotide sequence: TGTGCCAGCTCACCACCCCACACAGATACGCAGTATTTT.

V and J are TRBV19 and TRBJ2-7; 9 positions match TRBD2. V trimming: 4 bases; J trimming: 6 bases; junction bases outside the gene matches: 13. The V gene's germline CDR1 is LNHDA and CDR2 SQIVND (reference sequence). This CDR3 contains 16 residues. As DNA, the CDR3 is TGTGCCAGTAGTAAGGGGAGGATAGCGGGAGACGGCGAGCAGTACTTC. Encoded protein: CASSKGRIAGDGEQYF.

The chain uses TRBV27 and TRBJ1-5; 8 nucleotides align to TRBD1. Germline-derived CDR1 and CDR2 are MNHEY and SMNVEV (reference sequence). This CDR3 contains 14 residues. V dropped 4 bases and J dropped 3; count of bases not matched to a gene: 2. Written as DNA, the CDR3 is TGTGCCAGCAGTTCGGACAGGGCCAATCAGCCCCAGCATTTT. This gives the protein CASSSDRANQPQHF.

This rearrangement joins TRBV6-1 to TRBJ2-1, with TRBD1 matching over 8 bases. The ends lost 6 bases at V and 7 bases at J; junction bases unmatched: 8. The length of the CDR3 is 14 residues. Germline CDR1 reads MNHNS; CDR2 reads SASEGT. This CDR3 reads CASSRTGSQNEQFF. In DNA, the CDR3 is TGTGCCAGCAGCCGGACAGGGAGTCAGAATGAGCAGTTCTTC.

This sequence joins TRBV2 and TRBJ2-7; no firm D call. This CDR3 is built from 14 residues. V was trimmed by 5 bases and J by 0 bases, leaving 11 bases between them. CDR1 is SNHLY and CDR2 is FYNNEI in the germline V gene. CDR3 in amino acids: CASSRTKLSYEQYF. CDR3 in DNA: TGTGCCAGCAGTCGTACGAAACTCTCCTACGAGCAGTACTTC.

The chain is built from TRBV9 and TRBJ2-2; possible D gene TRBD2, 7 bases. CDR3 length: 16 residues. Germline V lookup: CDR1 SGDLS, CDR2 YYNGEE. The V and J ends lost 6 bases and 2 bases respectively, with 17 bases between them. This CDR3 is CASTRGGGSNTGELFF. The CDR3 nucleotides read TGTGCCAGCACTCGCGGGGGCGGGAGCAACACCGGGGAGCTGTTTTTT. Variable domain in full (rest from reference TRBV9 and TRBJ2-2): DSGVTQTPKHLITATGQRVTLRCSPRSGDLSVYWYQQSLDQGLQFLIQYYNGEERAKGNILERFSAQQFPDLHSELNLSSLELGDSALYFCASTRGGGSNTGELFFGEGSRLTVL.

The gene calls are TRBV11-2 and TRBJ2-5; 11 bases are a match to TRBD2. CDR1 and CDR2 (germline): SGHAT, FQNNGV. This CDR3 spans 14 amino acids. V lost 1 base, J lost 7 bases, and 2 bases stayed unmatched. For the CDR3, the DNA is TGTGCCAGCAGCTTAGTAGGGACTAGCGGGACCCAGTACTTC. It encodes CASSLVGTSGTQYF.

This chain uses TRBV9 with TRBJ2-3; the match to TRBD2 covers 11 bases. J gave up 2 bases and V 0 bases, and 2 bases lay outside the gene matches. The germline V gene has CDR1 SGDLS and CDR2 YYNGEE. The CDR3 covers 16 residues. The CDR3 loop is CASSVGTSGYTDTQYF. In nucleotides, the CDR3 is TGTGCCAGCAGCGTAGGGACTAGCGGGTACACAGATACGCAGTATTTT. Full variable domain (remainder filled in from reference TRBV9 and TRBJ2-3): DSGVTQTPKHLITATGQRVTLRCSPRSGDLSVYWYQQSLDQGLQFLIQYYNGEERAKGNILERFSAQQFPDLHSELNLSSLELGDSALYFCASSVGTSGYTDTQYFGPGTRLTVL.

A single count supports this clone. The gene calls are TRBV6-5 and TRBJ2-7; 8 bases are a match to TRBD2. V lost 2 bases to trimming and J lost 1 base; unmatched junction nucleotides: 4. The CDR3 is 15 amino acids. Germline values: CDR1 MNHEY, CDR2 SVGAGI. CDR3 protein: CASSYLAGGSYEQYF. CDR3 nucleotide sequence: TGTGCCAGCAGTTACCTCGCGGGAGGTTCCTACGAGCAGTACTTC.

V is TRBV7-2 and J is TRBJ2-7; the match to TRBD1 covers 7 bases. V lost 5 bases to trimming and J lost 5 bases; unmatched junction nucleotides: 6. From germline, CDR1 is SGHTA and CDR2 FQGNSA. This CDR3 region has 13 residues. The CDR3 DNA follows: TGTGCCAGCAGCGTAAGGACAGGCGACGAGCAGTACTTC. As protein: CASSVRTGDEQYF.

The chain combines TRBV6-5 with TRBJ1-2; 9 bases match TRBD1. CDR3 size: 12 residues. Germline V gene data show CDR1 as MNHEY and CDR2 as SVGAGI. Trimming cost V 6 bases and J 8 bases; bases outside gene matches: 4. DNA for the CDR3: TGTGCCAGCAGAACAGGGGGCCAGGGCTACACCTTC. This translates into CASRTGGQGYTF.

The J gene is TRBJ2-3, the V gene TRBV11-2; the match to TRBD1 covers 8 bases. V trimming: 3 bases; J trimming: 5 bases; junction bases outside the gene matches: 4. The length of the CDR3 is 14 residues. CDR1 SGHAT and CDR2 FQNNGV come from the germline V gene. CDR3 sequence reads: CASSFSGGRDTQYF. The CDR3 region has the DNA TGTGCCAGCAGCTTCTCAGGGGGCAGAGATACGCAGTATTTT.